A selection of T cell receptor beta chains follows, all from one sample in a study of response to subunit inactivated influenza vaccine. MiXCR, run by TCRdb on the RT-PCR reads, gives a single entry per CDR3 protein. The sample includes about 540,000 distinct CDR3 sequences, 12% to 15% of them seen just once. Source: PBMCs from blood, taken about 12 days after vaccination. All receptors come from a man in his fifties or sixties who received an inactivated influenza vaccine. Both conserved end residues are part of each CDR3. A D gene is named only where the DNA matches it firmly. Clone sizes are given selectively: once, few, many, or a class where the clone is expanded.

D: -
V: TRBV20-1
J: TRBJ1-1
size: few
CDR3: CSAGGPRGGTEAFF
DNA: TGCAGTGCTGGGGGCCCACGGGGAGGGACTGAAGCTTTCTTT

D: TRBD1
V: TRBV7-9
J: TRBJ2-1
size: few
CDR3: CASSSGTGKSYNEQFF
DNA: TGTGCCAGCAGCAGCGGGACAGGGAAGTCTTACAATGAGCAGTTCTTC

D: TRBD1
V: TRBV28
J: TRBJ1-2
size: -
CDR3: CASRRQGASKGYTF
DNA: TGTGCCAGCAGGAGACAGGGGGCATCTAAGGGCTACACCTTC

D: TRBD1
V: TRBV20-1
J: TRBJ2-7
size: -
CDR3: CSARDLGQLPNQYF
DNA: TGCAGTGCTAGAGATCTGGGACAGTTGCCGAATCAGTACTTC

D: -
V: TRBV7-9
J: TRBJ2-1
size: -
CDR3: CASSSEGNEQFF
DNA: TGTGCCAGCAGCTCGGAAGGCAATGAGCAGTTCTTC

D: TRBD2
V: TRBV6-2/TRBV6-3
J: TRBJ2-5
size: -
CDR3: CASRILRYTGTSGTYQETQYF
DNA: TGTGCCAGCAGAATACTACGATACACCGGGACTAGCGGAACATACCAAGAGACCCAGTACTTC

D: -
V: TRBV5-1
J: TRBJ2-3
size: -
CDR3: CASSLAQKPTDTQYF
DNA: TGCGCCAGCAGCTTGGCCCAGAAACCCACAGATACGCAGTATTTT

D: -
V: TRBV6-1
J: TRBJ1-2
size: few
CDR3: CASSQDTGTTYGYTF
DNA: TGTGCCAGCAGTCAAGACACAGGAACTACCTATGGCTACACCTTC

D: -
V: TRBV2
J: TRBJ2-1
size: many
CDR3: CASSDSSTPYNEQFF
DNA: TGTGCCAGCAGTGACTCTAGCACCCCCTACAATGAGCAGTTCTTC

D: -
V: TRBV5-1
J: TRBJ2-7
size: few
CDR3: CASSPPAQGYEQYF
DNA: TGCGCCAGCAGCCCACCTGCCCAGGGTTACGAGCAGTACTTC

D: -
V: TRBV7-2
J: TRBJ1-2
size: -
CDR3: CASSSRGSAVWYGYTF
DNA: TGTGCCAGCAGCTCTAGGGGGTCAGCCGTATGGTATGGCTACACCTTC

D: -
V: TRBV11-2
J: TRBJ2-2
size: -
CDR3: CASSLRGSRENTGELFF
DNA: TGTGCCAGCAGCTTACGTGGCAGCCGAGAAAACACCGGGGAGCTGTTTTTT

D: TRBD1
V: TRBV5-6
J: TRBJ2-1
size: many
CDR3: CASSWGQGAYNEQFF
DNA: TGTGCCAGCAGCTGGGGACAGGGGGCGTACAATGAGCAGTTCTTC

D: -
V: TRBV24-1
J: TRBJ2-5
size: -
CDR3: CATSDSRSGGETQYF
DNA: TGTGCCACCAGTGATTCCCGGTCGGGTGGAGAGACCCAGTACTTC

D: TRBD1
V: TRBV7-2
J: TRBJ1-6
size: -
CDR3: CASSFGTGGANSPLHF
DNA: TGTGCCAGCAGCTTTGGGACAGGGGGAGCGAATTCACCCCTCCACTTT

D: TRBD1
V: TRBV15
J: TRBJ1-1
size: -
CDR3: CATSRDVGTGYNTEAFF
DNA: TGTGCCACCAGCAGAGATGTCGGGACAGGGTATAACACTGAAGCTTTCTTT

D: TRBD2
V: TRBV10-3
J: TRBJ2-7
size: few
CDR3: CAISDISGRGNEQYF
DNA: TGTGCCATCAGTGATATTAGCGGGAGGGGTAACGAGCAGTACTTC

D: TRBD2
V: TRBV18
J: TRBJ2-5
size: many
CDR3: CASSPPLSGRWETQYF
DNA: TGTGCCAGCTCACCACCGTTAAGCGGGAGATGGGAGACCCAGTACTTC

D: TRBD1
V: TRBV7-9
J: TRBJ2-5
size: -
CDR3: CASTTGQGNLETQYF
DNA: TGTGCCAGCACCACCGGACAGGGCAATTTGGAGACCCAGTACTTC